These 24 T cell receptor beta chains share one sample of origin, sequenced in a study of glioma-infiltrating T cells (dated by TCRdb to 2015 to 2016). Sequencing took place on an Illumina MiSeq. The iRepertoire nested amplicon-rescue multiplex PCR (arm-PCR) platform was used to amplify TCR alpha and beta CDR3 regions from RNA. TCRdb's own reprocessing of the public reads used fastp at Q25 and MiXCR and kept productive beta chains. All rows with the same CDR3 protein become a single entry with the most common DNA and genes. The sample table shows roughly 120,000 distinct CDR3 sequences, and approximately 25% are seen once. The ten biggest clones cover about 16% of the sample. The sample consisted of glioma tissue, nonneoplastic brain tissue, or PBMCs (not recorded which). These receptors were obtained from a human donor with low-grade glioma or glioblastoma, undergoing nonglioma brain surgery, or in good health (not recorded which).

The V call is TRBV7-2, the J call TRBJ2-5; no definite D call. V gave up 2 bases and J gave up 2 bases, with 12 bases separating them. Germline V gene lookup returns CDR1 SGHTA and CDR2 FQGNSA. The CDR3 is 15 amino acids. CDR3 nucleotide sequence: TGTGCCAGCAGCTTATCGGTTGCCGTACAAGAGACCCAGTACTTC. Translation: CASSLSVAVQETQYF.

Details on this clonotype: A much larger clone differs by one base, so this may be a read error. The chain links TRBV29-1 to TRBJ2-7, with 8 bases identical to TRBD2. This CDR3 has 13 amino acids. J lost 0 bases, V lost 7 bases, and 5 bases had no gene match. The germline CDR1 and CDR2 sequences are SQVTM and ANQGSEA. As DNA, the CDR3 is TGCAGCGGGACTAGCTATAGCTCCTACGAGCAGTACTTC. Translating it yields CSGTSYSSYEQYF.

This clonotype was recorded many times. The chain links TRBV4-1 to TRBJ2-2; D is perhaps TRBD2 (6 bases). V lost 1 base to trimming and J lost 2 bases, with 14 bases between them. The CDR3 runs 17 residues. CDR1 MGHRA and CDR2 YSYEKL come from the germline V gene. CDR3 sequence: CASSQGWAGSNTGELFF. CDR3 in DNA: TGCGCCAGCAGCCAAGGTTGGGCGGGGTCTAACACCGGGGAGCTGTTTTTT.

This clonotype has more than one count but fewer than ten. The rearrangement uses TRBV10-3 and TRBJ2-3, with 10 positions matching TRBD1. CDR3 length: 18 amino acids. Germline V gene sequence: CDR1 ENHRY, CDR2 SYGVKD. The J segment lost 5 bases and the V segment lost 0 bases, leaving 11 bases of the junction unmatched. The CDR3 loop reads CAISESSRDRGRRDTQYF. The CDR3 DNA follows: TGTGCCATCAGTGAGTCGTCGCGAGACAGGGGGCGAAGAGATACGCAGTATTTT.

The count of this clonotype is one. A much larger clone differs from this one at a single base, so this may be a read error. This chain links TRBV20-1 with TRBJ2-7; D might be TRBD2 (6 bases). The CDR3 spans 12 residues. V was clipped by 4 bases and J by 0 bases, with 7 bases between them. CDR1 is DFQATT and CDR2 is SNEGSKA in the germline V gene (reference sequence). CDR3 sequence (DNA): TGCAGTGCTATGGGGGGCTCCTACGAGCAGTACTTC. This gives the protein CSAMGGSYEQYF.

The V call is TRBV5-4, the J call TRBJ2-5, with TRBD1 matching 8 bases. CDR1 and CDR2 (germline): SGHNT, YYREEE (reference sequence). J lost 5 bases, V lost 0 bases, and 6 bases had no gene match. The CDR3 is made up of 15 amino acids. In nucleotides, the CDR3 is TGTGCCAGCAGCTTGGATCCAGGGGGCCTGGAGACCCAGTACTTC. Translated: CASSLDPGGLETQYF.

About this clonotype: One end of the junction is discordant with germline, which a read error may explain. The gene calls are TRBV6-1 and TRBJ2-3; 11 bases fit TRBD2. This CDR3 is 18 amino acids long. The germline gives CDR1 MNHNS, CDR2 SASEGT. The CDR3 DNA follows: TGTGCCAGCAGTCATCCTGTCGGACTAGCGGGCTCCACAGATACTCAGTATTTT. Translated, it gives CASSHPVGLAGSTDTQYF.

The count of this clonotype is one. V is TRBV12-3 or TRBV12-4 and J is TRBJ2-1; tentative D call: TRBD2 (5 bases). Trimming removed 6 bases at V and 10 bases at J, with 22 bases between. The CDR3 consists of 15 residues. The CDR3: CASRFLDSHSYEQFF. Here the CDR3 DNA reads TGTGCCAGCAGATTCTTGGACTCCCACTCCTACGAGCAGTTCTTC.

This clonotype was counted ten times or more. This chain links TRBV4-2 with TRBJ2-7; 16 positions agree with TRBD2. The CDR3 runs 17 residues. Germline CDR1 is LGHNA and CDR2 is YNFKEQ. J gave up 2 bases and V 3 bases, and 4 bases lay outside the gene matches. In DNA, the CDR3 is TGTGCCAGCAGCCACCCGGGACTAGCGGGAGGGCCCTACGAGCAGTACTTC. It encodes CASSHPGLAGGPYEQYF.

The CDR3 coding sequence is TGTGCCAGCAGGACGAGAGGGGCCAGGGCCTACGAGCAGTACTTC. Translating gives CASRTRGARAYEQYF. The chain couples TRBV6-2 or TRBV6-3 to TRBJ2-7; D tentatively fits TRBD1 or TRBD2 (5 bases each). V lost 6 bases and J lost 2, with 17 bases in between. There are 15 residues in the CDR3. Germline V gene sequence: CDR1 MNHEY, CDR2 SVGEGT.

This clonotype has a handful of counts. This may arise from a read error, as a much more abundant clone is one base away. The chain links TRBV6-1 to TRBJ1-1; D unclear. Germline V CDR1 and CDR2: MNHNS, SASEGT. This CDR3 contains 13 residues. Trimming cost V 6 bases and J 6 bases, with 14 bases left between them. This chain's CDR3 is CASRKIGQPEAFF. In DNA form, the CDR3 reads TGTGCCAGCAGGAAGATAGGGCAACCTGAAGCTTTCTTT.

With respect to this clonotype: Its ends do not fully match the called genes, so a read error is possible. The chain is built from TRBV27 and TRBJ1-4; unclear D gene. The germline V gene has CDR1 MNHEY and CDR2 SMNVEV (reference sequence). The CDR3 loop spans 15 amino acids. CDR3 DNA: TGTGCCAGCAGTCCCCAGACCAGGAGGAGTGAAAAACTCTTTTTT. This codes for CASSPQTRRSEKLFF.

This clonotype was found a few times. The genes are TRBV29-1 and TRBJ2-3, with D possibly matching TRBD1 (5 bases). V lost 3 bases to trimming and J lost 1 base, with 8 bases between them. Germline-derived CDR1 and CDR2 are SQVTM and ANQGSEA. The CDR3 covers 13 residues. In DNA form, the CDR3 reads TGCAGCGTTGACGAAGGGGGCACAGATACGCAGTATTTT. Translated: CSVDEGGTDTQYF.

In this sample, this clonotype turned up many times. The chain recombines TRBV6-1 with TRBJ2-7; D is unresolved. V was cut by 5 bases and J by 2 bases, with 4 bases left in between. Germline V gene data show CDR1 as MNHNS and CDR2 as SASEGT. This CDR3 region has 11 residues. The CDR3 DNA sequence: TGTGCCAGCAGTAAAACCTACGAGCAGTACTTC. The encoded protein is CASSKTYEQYF.

This clonotype appeared a few times. The chain links TRBV4-1 to TRBJ1-2; no clear D gene. The CDR3 is 17 amino acids. Trimming cost V 1 base and J 2 bases, with 17 bases left between them. Germline CDR1 and CDR2: MGHRA and YSYEKL. CDR3: CASSQVRPVRGNYGYTF. CDR3 in DNA: TGCGCCAGCAGCCAAGTCCGCCCCGTGCGTGGGAACTATGGCTACACCTTC.

A remark on this clonotype: A much larger clone differs from this one at a single base, so this may be a read error. The chain employs TRBV19 and TRBJ1-2; D may be TRBD1 (5 bases). V dropped 5 bases and J dropped 4 bases, with 11 bases sitting between them. Germline CDR1 reads LNHDA; CDR2 reads SQIVND (reference sequence). CDR3 size: 13 residues. This chain's CDR3 is CASSVDQGYGYTF. The CDR3 bases are TGTGCCAGTAGTGTGGATCAGGGCTATGGCTACACCTTC. The variable domain in full, completed from reference TRBV19 and TRBJ1-2, reads DGGITQSPKYLFRKEGQNVTLSCEQNLNHDAMYWYRQDPGQGLRLIYYSQIVNDFQKGDIAEGYSVSREKKESFPLTVTSAQKNPTAFYLCASSVDQGYGYTFGSGTRLTVV.

This clonotype was observed once. Likely a read error: the CDR3 ends without its conserved phenylalanine or tryptophan. The chain links TRBV7-2 to TRBJ2-1, with D uncertain. Germline lookup yields CDR1 SGHTA and CDR2 FQGNSA. The CDR3 has 13 residues. The V and J ends lost 5 bases and 10 bases respectively, with 15 bases between them. The CDR3: CASSQEVRREQFL. The CDR3 DNA is TGTGCCAGCAGCCAAGAAGTGAGAAGGGAGCAGTTCCTC.

Ten or more counts support this clonotype. The rearrangement uses TRBV4-3 and TRBJ2-7; the D gene could be TRBD1 or TRBD2 (5 bases each). Deletions cut 0 bases from V and 2 bases from J, with 11 bases between. This CDR3 has 15 residues. The germline V gene has CDR1 LGHNA and CDR2 YSLEER. This chain's CDR3 is CASSQEPGRPYEQYF. CDR3 in DNA: TGCGCCAGCAGCCAAGAACCGGGACGGCCCTACGAGCAGTACTTC.

The V gene is TRBV5-1, the J gene TRBJ2-7, with a weak D call TRBD1 (6 bases). CDR3 length equals 14 residues. Trimming left V 0 bases short and J 7 bases short, with 14 bases between. The germline gives CDR1 SGHRS, CDR2 YFSETQ. The CDR3 sequence is CASSLGPTGVEQYF. The CDR3 DNA is TGCGCCAGCAGCTTGGGGCCGACAGGTGTGGAGCAGTACTTC.

This clonotype was recorded many times. The chain links TRBV19 to TRBJ2-7, with D maybe TRBD2 (5 bases). Trimming cost V 3 bases and J 0 bases, with 12 bases left between them. From germline, CDR1 is LNHDA and CDR2 SQIVND (reference sequence). The CDR3 contains 15 residues. The CDR3 loop reads CASSILAGSSYEQYF. The CDR3, as DNA: TGTGCCAGTAGTATTTTGGCTGGGAGCTCCTACGAGCAGTACTTC.

This chain connects TRBV7-9 to TRBJ2-3, with 7 bases lining up with TRBD2. This CDR3 spans 14 amino acids. The V and J ends lost 5 bases and 4 bases, in that order; junction bases with no gene match: 6. In germline, CDR1 is SEHNR, CDR2 FQNEAQ (reference sequence). The CDR3 is CASSPITSADTQYF. In DNA form, the CDR3 reads TGTGCCAGCAGCCCAATCACTAGCGCAGATACGCAGTATTTT.

As regards this clonotype: A clone one base away is much larger, so this may be a read error. Written as DNA, the CDR3 is TGTGCCAGCAGCTTAGATGCCGGCTCGAACGCTGAAGCTTTCTTT. Its translation: CASSLDAGSNAEAFF. V gene TRBV11-2 combines with J gene TRBJ1-1; D remains ambiguous. The CDR3 sequence is 15 residues long. Germline V lookup: CDR1 SGHAT, CDR2 FQNNGV.

The J gene is TRBJ1-3, the V gene TRBV9; tentative D call: TRBD1 (5 bases). Trimming removed 0 bases from V and 2 bases from J, with 9 bases in between. Germline values: CDR1 SGDLS, CDR2 YYNGEE. The CDR3 contains 15 residues. The CDR3 loop reads CASSVEAGTGNTIYF. The CDR3 DNA reads TGTGCCAGCAGCGTAGAGGCAGGGACTGGAAACACCATATATTTT.

At least ten counts were recorded for this clonotype. This chain joins TRBV4-2 and TRBJ1-1; D is ambiguous. Trimming pared 0 bases from V and 3 bases from J, leaving 5 bases between. CDR1 is LGHNA and CDR2 is YNFKEQ in the germline V gene. CDR3 length: 13 residues. The CDR3 DNA sequence: TGTGCCAGCAGCCAAGAGGTAGACACTGAAGCTTTCTTT. Its protein product is CASSQEVDTEAFF.